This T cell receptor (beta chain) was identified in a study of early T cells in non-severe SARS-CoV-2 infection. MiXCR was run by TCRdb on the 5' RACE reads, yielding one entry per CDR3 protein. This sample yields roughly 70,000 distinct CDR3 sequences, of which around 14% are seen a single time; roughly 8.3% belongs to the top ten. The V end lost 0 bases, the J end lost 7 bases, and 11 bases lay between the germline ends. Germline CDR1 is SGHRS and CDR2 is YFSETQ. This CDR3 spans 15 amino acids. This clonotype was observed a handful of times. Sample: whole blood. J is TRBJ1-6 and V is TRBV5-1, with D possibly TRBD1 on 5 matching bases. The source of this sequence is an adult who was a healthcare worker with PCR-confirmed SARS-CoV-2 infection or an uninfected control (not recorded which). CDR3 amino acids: CASSLDLGDNSPLHF. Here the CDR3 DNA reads TGCGCCAGCAGCTTGGATCTGGGGGACAATTCACCCCTCCACTTT.